These 29 T cell receptor beta chains share one sample of origin, sequenced in a study of yellow fever vaccine responses in identical twins. TCRdb re-derived calls from the RT-PCR reads in MiXCR, one entry per CDR3 protein. Altogether some 4,600 distinct CDR3 sequences are present, roughly 87% being singletons, with the ten largest covering around 3%. The input for sequencing was T cells from blood (PBMCs), unsorted or a sorted subset (not recorded which), taken before or after yellow fever vaccination (not recorded which). The receptors here all came from a woman aged 18 to 35 who received the yellow fever vaccine.

This chain joins TRBV4-1 and TRBJ2-1, with D possibly being TRBD1 (8 bases). The ends were cut back, 1 base at V and 8 bases at J, with 18 bases in the middle. Germline lookup yields CDR1 MGHRA and CDR2 YSYEKL. The CDR3 sequence is 16 residues long. For the CDR3, the DNA is TGCGCCAGCAGCCAAGTATCCTACAGGGGGGGCGATGAGCAGTTCTTC. Translated: CASSQVSYRGGDEQFF.

The V gene is TRBV11-3, the J gene TRBJ2-3; D not certain. The V gene's germline CDR1 is SGHNT and CDR2 YENEEA. The CDR3 is made up of 12 amino acids. Between the trimmed V and J ends, which lost 5 bases and 7 bases, there was a span of 10 bases. The CDR3 DNA is TGTGCCAGCAGCGTAATAACCAATACGCAGTATTTT. It is translated as CASSVITNTQYF.

This clonotype is a singleton in its sample. This chain links TRBV29-1 with TRBJ2-5, with D possibly being TRBD2 (5 bases). The CDR3 extends over 13 amino acids. Germline CDR1 reads SQVTM; CDR2 reads ANQGSEA. Trimming took 0 bases from V and 5 from J, leaving 10 bases between them. This CDR3 is CSVEDGRTETQYF. In DNA form, the CDR3 reads TGCAGCGTTGAAGATGGGAGAACGGAGACCCAGTACTTC.

The V call is TRBV12-3 or TRBV12-4, the J call TRBJ1-4; 10 positions agree with TRBD1. CDR3 length equals 14 residues. V lost 8 bases to trimming and J lost 7 bases; unmatched junction nucleotides: 7. CDR3 residues: CASGTGDPSEKLFF. The CDR3 DNA reads TGTGCCAGCGGGACAGGGGACCCGAGTGAAAAACTGTTTTTT.

The chain uses TRBV6-5 and TRBJ1-1; 12 bases map to TRBD1. Germline loops: CDR1 MNHEY, CDR2 SVGAGI. The CDR3 covers 17 residues. V shed 0 bases and J 6 bases; nucleotides not matched to a gene: 8. The CDR3 region has the DNA TGTGCCAGCAGTTACTCGACAGGGACAGGGGGCTCCCCTGAAGCTTTCTTT. Protein: CASSYSTGTGGSPEAFF.

This chain connects TRBV29-1 to TRBJ1-1; 8 positions match TRBD1. Germline lookup yields CDR1 SQVTM and CDR2 ANQGSEA. The V segment lost 6 bases and the J segment 3 bases; nucleotides outside the gene matches: 3. This CDR3 spans 12 amino acids. The CDR3 here is CSVDRADTEAFF. DNA of the CDR3: TGCAGCGTGGACAGGGCCGACACTGAAGCTTTCTTT.

The chain carries TRBV15 and TRBJ2-3; 7 nucleotides align to TRBD2. CDR1 is LNHNV, CDR2 YYDKDF, per germline (reference sequence). The CDR3 runs to 16 residues. Trimming took 0 bases from V and 1 from J; bases not matched to a gene: 4. CDR3: CATSRDPTSGTDTQYF. The CDR3 nucleotides are TGTGCCACCAGCAGAGATCCAACTAGCGGCACAGATACGCAGTATTTT.

This rearrangement joins TRBV2 to TRBJ2-7; D ambiguous. This CDR3 has 12 amino acids. The V and J ends lost 2 bases and 5 bases respectively, with 7 bases between them. Germline values: CDR1 SNHLY, CDR2 FYNNEI. The CDR3 nucleotides read TGTGCCAGCAGTGAAAGGCTAAACGAGCAGTACTTC. This gives the protein CASSERLNEQYF.

V is TRBV24-1 and J is TRBJ2-1; a possible D gene is TRBD1 (5 bases). The CDR3 consists of 13 residues. CDR1 is KGHDR and CDR2 is SFDVKD in the germline V gene. V dropped 3 bases and J dropped 10 bases, with 12 bases sitting between them. CDR3 residues: CATSDPTGYEQFF. In nucleotides, the CDR3 is TGTGCCACCAGTGATCCCACAGGATACGAGCAGTTCTTC.

The chain uses TRBV11-3 and TRBJ1-1; D gene ambiguous. The CDR3 spans 14 residues. From germline, CDR1 is SGHNT and CDR2 YENEEA. V was cut by 2 bases and J by 3 bases, with 10 bases left in between. The CDR3 nucleotides read TGTGCCAGCAGCTTAAGCGGGTTTGACACTGAAGCTTTCTTT. Encoded protein: CASSLSGFDTEAFF.

This chain links TRBV11-1 with TRBJ2-3; D is undetermined. Deletions cut 5 bases from V and 5 bases from J, with 8 bases between. The CDR3 runs 12 residues. Germline values: CDR1 SGHAT, CDR2 FQDESV (reference sequence). The CDR3 nucleotides read TGTGCCAGCAGCCCCATTTTAGATACGCAGTATTTT. Translating it yields CASSPILDTQYF.

This sequence joins TRBV29-1 and TRBJ2-3; 11 bases are a match to TRBD1. The trim removed 6 bases at V and 5 bases at J, leaving 4 bases unmatched. The CDR3 is 13 amino acids. The germline V gene has CDR1 SQVTM and CDR2 ANQGSEA. As DNA, the CDR3 is TGCAGCGTGGGACAGGGGGACGGAGATACGCAGTATTTT. This sequence encodes CSVGQGDGDTQYF.

This chain links TRBV11-2 with TRBJ2-3; D may be TRBD1 or TRBD2 (5 bases each). Trimming removed 1 base at V and 4 bases at J, with 9 bases between. The germline CDR1 and CDR2 sequences are SGHAT and FQNNGV. There are 14 residues in the CDR3. CDR3 DNA: TGTGCCAGCAGCTTAGGCCAGGGACCAGATACGCAGTATTTT. This encodes CASSLGQGPDTQYF.

This clonotype showed up just once. V usage is TRBV29-1 and J usage is TRBJ2-7; TRBD2 matches 7 bases. The V gene end was trimmed by 4 bases and the J gene end by 3 bases; junction bases not matched to a gene: 6. The CDR3 covers 13 residues. Germline lookup yields CDR1 SQVTM and CDR2 ANQGSEA. In DNA, the CDR3 is TGCAGCGTTGCGGGGGAGGGCCTCTACGAGCAGTACTTC. Protein sequence: CSVAGEGLYEQYF.

In its sample, this clonotype was seen a few times. This chain connects TRBV4-1 to TRBJ2-5, with D possibly TRBD1 on 5 matching bases. The CDR3 length is 16 residues. Trimming removed 3 bases from V and 5 bases from J, with 19 bases in between. The germline V gene encodes CDR1 MGHRA and CDR2 YSYEKL. CDR3 nucleotides: TGCGCCAGCAGCCACCTCGTTGGCACAGGAAGGGAGACCCAGTACTTC. This sequence encodes CASSHLVGTGRETQYF.

The rearrangement links TRBV7-7 to TRBJ2-3, with 8 bases that match TRBD2. J was trimmed by 4 bases and V by 2 bases; bases with no gene match: 5. From germline, CDR1 is SSHAT and CDR2 FNYEAQ (reference sequence). This CDR3 region has 15 residues. DNA for the CDR3: TGTGCCAGCAGCTTAACGGGACTAGTCGCAGATACGCAGTATTTT. It codes for CASSLTGLVADTQYF. The full variable domain, its missing parts supplied by reference TRBV7-7 and TRBJ2-3, is GAGVSQSPRYKVTKRGQDVTLRCDPISSHATLYWYQQALGQGPEFLTYFNYEAQPDKSGLPSDRFSAERPEGSISTLTIQRTEQRDSAMYRCASSLTGLVADTQYFGPGTRLTVL.

V is TRBV27 and J is TRBJ2-2, with 11 bases lining up with TRBD2. J was trimmed by 7 bases and V by 6 bases; bases with no gene match: 1. The CDR3 length is 13 residues. Germline V gives CDR1 MNHEY, CDR2 SMNVEV (reference sequence). The CDR3 here is CASSLAGGGELFF. CDR3 DNA sequence: TGTGCCAGCAGCCTAGCGGGGGGCGGGGAGCTGTTTTTT.

The chain couples TRBV9 to TRBJ2-7; D perhaps matches TRBD2 (6 bases). CDR3 length: 14 amino acids. The V gene's germline CDR1 is SGDLS and CDR2 YYNGEE. V was trimmed by 1 base and J by 3 bases, leaving 11 bases between them. CDR3 region: CASSVSGGNYEQYF. The CDR3, as DNA: TGTGCCAGCAGCGTAAGCGGAGGGAACTACGAGCAGTACTTC.

This clonotype was picked up a small number of times. V and J are TRBV7-9 and TRBJ1-2; 9 nucleotides match TRBD1. After removal of 5 bases from V and 8 bases from J, the junction contained 3 bases not matched to a gene. Germline V CDR1 and CDR2: SEHNR, FQNEAQ (reference sequence). The CDR3 runs to 12 residues. The CDR3 DNA sequence: TGTGCCAGCAGCAGGACAGGGGACGGCTACACCTTC. Protein product: CASSRTGDGYTF.

The rearrangement uses TRBV2 and TRBJ2-1; no clear D gene. V shed 0 bases and J shed 11 bases, with 11 bases lying between them. The V gene's germline CDR1 is SNHLY and CDR2 FYNNEI. The CDR3 consists of 13 residues. CDR3 sequence (DNA): TGTGCCAGCAGTGAAGCGCTTCTCGGACAGCAGTTCTTC. Its protein product is CASSEALLGQQFF. Based on the CDR3 plus reference TRBV2 and TRBJ2-1, the full variable domain is EPEVTQTPSHQVTQMGQEVILRCVPISNHLYFYWYRQILGQKVEFLVSFYNNEISEKSEIFDDQFSVERPDGSNFTLKIRSTKLEDSAMYFCASSEALLGQQFFGPGTRLTVL.

The V gene is TRBV11-3, the J gene TRBJ2-3; D not certain. The CDR3 totals 14 residues. Trimming removed 4 bases at V and 6 bases at J, with 14 bases between. The germline gives CDR1 SGHNT, CDR2 YENEEA. The CDR3 region is CASSSTPFGDTQYF. CDR3 in DNA: TGTGCCAGCAGCTCTACACCTTTCGGGGATACGCAGTATTTT.

This clonotype showed up just once. The V gene is TRBV10-1, the J gene TRBJ1-5, with D perhaps TRBD1 (5 bases). Germline V gives CDR1 WNHNN, CDR2 SYGVQD (reference sequence). Trimming removed 6 bases from V and 4 bases from J, with 10 bases in between. The CDR3 covers 13 residues. CDR3 bases: TGCGCCAGCAGAGGACACCAAAATCAGCCCCAGCATTTT. Its protein product is CASRGHQNQPQHF.

V gene TRBV29-1 combines with J gene TRBJ1-2; D is unresolved. Per the germline V gene, CDR1 is SQVTM and CDR2 is ANQGSEA. Trimming took 7 bases from V and 0 from J, leaving 9 bases between them. This CDR3 spans 12 amino acids. The CDR3 loop reads CSAGEANYGYTF. In DNA, the CDR3 is TGCAGCGCTGGCGAAGCTAACTATGGCTACACCTTC.

This chain joins TRBV2 and TRBJ2-1; TRBD2 agrees at 7 bases. From germline, CDR1 is SNHLY and CDR2 FYNNEI. CDR3 length: 14 residues. With V trimmed by 8 bases and J by 4 bases, 8 bases remained unmatched. CDR3 protein: CASSSGTIYNEQFF. The CDR3 DNA sequence: TGTGCCAGCTCATCCGGGACTATATACAATGAGCAGTTCTTC.

A single count supports this clonotype. This chain links TRBV4-3 with TRBJ2-1; TRBD1 is a possible D gene (6 bases). Germline CDR1 is LGHNA and CDR2 is YSLEER. With 2 bases removed from V and 4 bases from J, the gap between germline ends came to 18 bases. The CDR3 sequence is 17 residues long. CDR3 sequence: CASSQLGGSANYNEQFF. The CDR3 DNA reads TGCGCCAGCAGCCAACTAGGGGGAAGCGCAAATTACAATGAGCAGTTCTTC.

This clonotype was observed a few times. J is TRBJ1-3 and V is TRBV30, with 9 nucleotides matching TRBD1. CDR1 and CDR2 from the germline V gene are GTSNPN and SVGIG (reference sequence). V trimming: 6 bases; J trimming: 4 bases; junction bases outside the gene matches: 10. The CDR3 runs to 15 residues. In DNA, the CDR3 is TGTGCCTGCGGACAGGGGCTCGTGGGAGGAAACACCATATATTTT. As protein: CACGQGLVGGNTIYF.

The V gene is TRBV11-3, the J gene TRBJ2-5, with a weak D call TRBD2 (5 bases). Trimming pared 0 bases from V and 2 bases from J, leaving 16 bases between. CDR3 size: 17 residues. CDR1 and CDR2 from the germline V gene are SGHNT and YENEEA. The CDR3 region is CASSLERSGFFQETQYF. The CDR3 region has the DNA TGTGCCAGCAGCTTAGAGAGATCGGGGTTTTTTCAAGAGACCCAGTACTTC.

The chain recombines TRBV19 with TRBJ2-7, with D uncertain. The CDR3 spans 12 residues. Germline-derived CDR1 and CDR2 are LNHDA and SQIVND (reference sequence). The ends were cut back, 6 bases at V and 4 bases at J, with 10 bases in the middle. CDR3 in amino acids: CASSSIGYEQYF. The CDR3 DNA sequence: TGTGCCAGTAGCTCAATAGGTTACGAGCAGTACTTC.

The chain links TRBV4-1 to TRBJ1-5; D possibly corresponds to TRBD1 (6 bases). The CDR3 runs 16 residues. Germline-derived CDR1 and CDR2 are MGHRA and YSYEKL. With 3 bases removed from V and 0 bases from J, the gap between germline ends came to 12 bases. The CDR3 nucleotides are TGCGCCAGCAGCCAGTCGGACAGCAATAGCAATCAGCCCCAGCATTTT. This codes for CASSQSDSNSNQPQHF.